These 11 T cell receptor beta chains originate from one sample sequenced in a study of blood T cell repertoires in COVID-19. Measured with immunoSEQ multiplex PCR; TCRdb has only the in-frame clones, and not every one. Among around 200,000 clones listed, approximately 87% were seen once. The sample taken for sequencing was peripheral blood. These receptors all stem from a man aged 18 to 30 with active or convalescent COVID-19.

The CDR3 DNA is TGCGCCAGCAGCCCAAGAGCAGGGGCCGCAGATACGCAGTATTTT. Its translation: CASSPRAGAADTQYF. This sequence joins TRBV5-1 and TRBJ2-3, with a weak D call TRBD1 (6 bases). This CDR3 spans 15 amino acids. V dropped 4 bases and J dropped 4 bases, with 16 bases sitting between them. The germline gives CDR1 SGHRS, CDR2 YFSETQ.

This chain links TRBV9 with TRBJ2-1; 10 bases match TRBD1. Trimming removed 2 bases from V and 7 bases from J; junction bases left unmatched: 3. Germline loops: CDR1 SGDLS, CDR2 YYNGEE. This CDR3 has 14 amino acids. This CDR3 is CASSVRTGGNEQFF. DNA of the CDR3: TGTGCCAGCAGCGTTCGGACAGGGGGTAATGAGCAGTTCTTC. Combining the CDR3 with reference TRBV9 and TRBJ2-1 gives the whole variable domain DSGVTQTPKHLITATGQRVTLRCSPRSGDLSVYWYQQSLDQGLQFLIQYYNGEERAKGNILERFSAQQFPDLHSELNLSSLELGDSALYFCASSVRTGGNEQFFGPGTRLTVL.

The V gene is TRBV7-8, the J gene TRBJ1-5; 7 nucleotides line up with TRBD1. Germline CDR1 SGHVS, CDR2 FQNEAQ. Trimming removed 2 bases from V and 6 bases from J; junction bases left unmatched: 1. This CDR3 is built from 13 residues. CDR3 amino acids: CASSLQGGQPQHF. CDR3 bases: TGTGCCAGCAGCTTACAGGGGGGTCAGCCCCAGCATTTT. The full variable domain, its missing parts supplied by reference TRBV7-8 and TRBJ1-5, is GAGVSQSPRYKVAKRGQDVALRCDPISGHVSLFWYQQALGQGPEFLTYFQNEAQLDKSGLPSDRFFAERPEGSVSTLKIQRTQQEDSAVYLCASSLQGGQPQHFGDGTRLSIL.

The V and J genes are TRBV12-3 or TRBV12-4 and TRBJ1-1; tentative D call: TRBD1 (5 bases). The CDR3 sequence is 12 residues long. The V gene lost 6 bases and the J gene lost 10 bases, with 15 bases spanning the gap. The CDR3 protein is CASSRDSKGAFF. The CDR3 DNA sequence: TGTGCCAGCAGCCGGGACTCGAAGGGAGCTTTCTTT.

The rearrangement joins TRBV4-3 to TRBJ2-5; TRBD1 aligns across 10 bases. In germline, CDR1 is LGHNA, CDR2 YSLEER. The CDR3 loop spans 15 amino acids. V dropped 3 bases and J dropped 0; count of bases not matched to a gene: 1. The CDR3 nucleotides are TGCGCCAGCAGCCAGGGACAGGGGTACCAAGAGACCCAGTACTTC. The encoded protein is CASSQGQGYQETQYF.

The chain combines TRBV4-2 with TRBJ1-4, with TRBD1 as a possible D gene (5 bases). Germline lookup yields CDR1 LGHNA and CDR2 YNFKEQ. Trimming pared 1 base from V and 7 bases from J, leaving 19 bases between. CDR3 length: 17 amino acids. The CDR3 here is CASSQVVVRGLGEKLFF. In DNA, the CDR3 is TGTGCCAGCAGCCAAGTCGTTGTTAGGGGTCTTGGTGAAAAACTGTTTTTT.

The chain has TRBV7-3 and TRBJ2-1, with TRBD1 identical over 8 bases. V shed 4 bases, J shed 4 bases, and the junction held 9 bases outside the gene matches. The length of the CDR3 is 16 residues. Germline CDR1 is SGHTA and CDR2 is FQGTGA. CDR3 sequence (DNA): TGTGCCAGCAGCTACCCCCCGGGACAGGCTTACAATGAGCAGTTCTTC. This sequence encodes CASSYPPGQAYNEQFF.

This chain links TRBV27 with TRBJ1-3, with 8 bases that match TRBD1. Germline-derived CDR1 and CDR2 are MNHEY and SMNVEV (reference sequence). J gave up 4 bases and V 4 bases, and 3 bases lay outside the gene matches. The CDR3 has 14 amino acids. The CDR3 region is CASSSRTGGNTIYF. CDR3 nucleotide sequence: TGTGCCAGCAGTTCACGGACAGGGGGAAACACCATATATTTT.

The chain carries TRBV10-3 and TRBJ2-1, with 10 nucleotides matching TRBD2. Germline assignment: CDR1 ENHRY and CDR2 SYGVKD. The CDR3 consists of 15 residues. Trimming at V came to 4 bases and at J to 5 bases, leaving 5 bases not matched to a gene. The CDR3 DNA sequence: TGTGCCATCAGTGGTCCACTAGCGGGACACAATGAGCAGTTCTTC. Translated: CAISGPLAGHNEQFF.

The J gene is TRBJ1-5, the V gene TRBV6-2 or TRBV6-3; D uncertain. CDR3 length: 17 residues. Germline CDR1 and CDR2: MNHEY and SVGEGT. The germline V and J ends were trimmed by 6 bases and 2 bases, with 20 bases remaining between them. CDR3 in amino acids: CASSPRGGGFGNQPQHF. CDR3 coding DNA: TGTGCCAGCAGCCCCCGGGGTGGAGGGTTCGGCAATCAGCCCCAGCATTTT.

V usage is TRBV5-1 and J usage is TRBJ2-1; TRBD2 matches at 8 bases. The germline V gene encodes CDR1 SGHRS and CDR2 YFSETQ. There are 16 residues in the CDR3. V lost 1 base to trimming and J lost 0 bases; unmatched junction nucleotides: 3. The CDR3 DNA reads TGCGCCAGCAGCTTGTTAGGGACTAGCTCCTACAATGAGCAGTTCTTC. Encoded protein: CASSLLGTSSYNEQFF. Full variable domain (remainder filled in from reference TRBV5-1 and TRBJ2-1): KAGVTQTPRYLIKTRGQQVTLSCSPISGHRSVSWYQQTPGQGLQFLFEYFSETQRNKGNFPGRFSGRQFSNSRSEMNVSTLELGDSALYLCASSLLGTSSYNEQFFGPGTRLTVL.